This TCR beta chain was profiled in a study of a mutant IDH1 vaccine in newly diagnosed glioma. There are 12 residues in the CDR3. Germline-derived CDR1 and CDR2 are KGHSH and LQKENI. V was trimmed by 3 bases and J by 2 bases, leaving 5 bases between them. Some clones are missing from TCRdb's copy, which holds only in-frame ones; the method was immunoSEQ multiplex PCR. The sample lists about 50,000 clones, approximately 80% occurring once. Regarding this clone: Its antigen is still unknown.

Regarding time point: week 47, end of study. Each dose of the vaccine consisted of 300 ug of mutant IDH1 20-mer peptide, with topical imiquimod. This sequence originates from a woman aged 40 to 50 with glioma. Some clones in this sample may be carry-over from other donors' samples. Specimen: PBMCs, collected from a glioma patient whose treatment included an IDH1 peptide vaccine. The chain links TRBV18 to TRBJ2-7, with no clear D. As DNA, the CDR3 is TGTGCCAGCTCACCCCCTACCTACGAGCAGTACTTC. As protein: CASSPPTYEQYF.